These 2 T cell receptor beta chains came from one sample sequenced in a study of T cell responses to AZD1222 COVID-19 vaccine. The repertoire was sequenced with immunoSEQ multiplex PCR; TCRdb's copy has only in-frame clones and lacks some. Here the sample spans about 92,000 clones, approximately 91% being singletons. The sample in question was peripheral blood, obtained on day 0 of AZD1222 vaccination. The receptors here all came from an adult in good health.

V usage is TRBV7-3 and J usage is TRBJ2-3, with D tentatively TRBD1 or TRBD2 (7 bases each). CDR1 SGHTA and CDR2 FQGTGA come from the germline V gene. The CDR3 runs to 15 residues. The V end was cut by 7 bases, the J end by 0 bases, with 14 bases between. CDR3 DNA sequence: TGTGCCAGCACCCAGGGGGGGGCTAGCACAGATACGCAGTATTTT. It specifies CASTQGGASTDTQYF.

This chain links TRBV4-3 with TRBJ2-7; the D is unclear. CDR1 LGHNA and CDR2 YSLEER come from the germline V gene. The CDR3 runs 13 residues. V gave up 1 base and J gave up 2 bases, with 6 bases separating them. The CDR3 DNA sequence: TGCGCCAGCAGCCAAGTTCCAACCTACGAGCAGTACTTC. Encoded protein: CASSQVPTYEQYF.